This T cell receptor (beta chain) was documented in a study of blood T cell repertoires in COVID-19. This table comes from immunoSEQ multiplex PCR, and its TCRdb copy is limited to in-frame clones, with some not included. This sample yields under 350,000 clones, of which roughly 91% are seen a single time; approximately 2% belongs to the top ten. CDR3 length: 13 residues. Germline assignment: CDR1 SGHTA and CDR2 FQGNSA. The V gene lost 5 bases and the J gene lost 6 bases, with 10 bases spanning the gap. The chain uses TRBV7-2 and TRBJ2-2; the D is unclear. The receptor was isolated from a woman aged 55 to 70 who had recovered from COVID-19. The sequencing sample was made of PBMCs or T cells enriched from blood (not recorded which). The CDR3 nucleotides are TGTGCCAGCAGCGATGCCCGAGCCGGGGAGCTGTTTTTT. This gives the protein CASSDARAGELFF.